The TCR beta chain described here comes from a study of T cell clones after liver transplantation. Study-wide context: Subjects received no induction therapy and standard immunosuppression until randomization at 12-24 months post-transplant. Samples came pre-transplant, pre-randomization before withdrawal, and post-randomization after withdrawal ended. Regarding the study as a whole: Donor-reactive sequences fell more than third party-reactive ones, suggesting partial deletion.

In the case of this clone: Its antigen remains unknown.

Germline V gene sequence: CDR1 SNHLY, CDR2 FYNNEI. The CDR3 totals 13 residues. V lost 7 bases and J 1 base, leaving 11 bases between the germline ends. Repertoires were generated with immunoSEQ multiplex PCR, while TCRdb's copy carries only in-frame clones and drops some. The repertoire holds tens of thousands of clones, with approximately 93% as singletons. The sample in question was CD8+ T cells from blood, obtained roughly 25 months after liver transplant. This clonotype was sampled from a human patient who received a liver transplant. These T cells may partly come from the graft donor. J is TRBJ2-7 and V is TRBV2; possibly TRBD2 for D (6 bases). The CDR3 loop is CASMGGGSYEQYF. CDR3 DNA: TGTGCCAGCATGGGGGGAGGTTCCTACGAGCAGTACTTC.